This TCR beta chain is from a study of OX40 agonist ivuxolimab in advanced cancers. Profiling relied on immunoSEQ multiplex PCR, and the TCRdb table lists in-frame clones only, not all of them. The top ten clones hold approximately 6% of a sample with 70,000 to 75,000 clones, roughly 80% of them seen once. The germline gives CDR1 SGHNT, CDR2 YYREEE (reference sequence). This CDR3 region has 17 residues. V dropped 4 bases and J dropped 1; count of bases not matched to a gene: 7. About this clone itself: Its specificity is unknown.

Study-level points and caveats: More expanded clones were seen, on average, in CD8+ T cells than in CD4+.

The rearrangement uses TRBV5-4 and TRBJ2-3; 12 nucleotides line up with TRBD1. The clonotype originates from an adult with an advanced solid tumor such as melanoma, head and neck, liver or kidney cancer. The source was CD4+ or CD8+ T cells sorted from blood, collected in a trial of the OX40 agonist ivuxolimab. The CDR3 DNA is TGTGCCAGCAGCGGAGGGACAGGGGGCTCTGGCACAGATACGCAGTATTTT. Its protein is CASSGGTGGSGTDTQYF. Supplemented by reference TRBV5-4 and TRBJ2-3, the full variable domain reads ETGVTQSPTHLIKTRGQQVTLRCSSQSGHNTVSWYQQALGQGPQFIFQYYREEENGRGNFPPRFSGLQFPNYSSELNVNALELDDSALYLCASSGGTGGSGTDTQYFGPGTRLTVL.